These 23 T cell receptor beta chains were all obtained from the same sample, sequenced in a study of type 1 regulatory T cells (dated by TCRdb to about 2021). The instrument given in TCRdb is Illumina MiSeq. TCRdb cleaned the public reads at Q25 with fastp, built clones with MiXCR and kept in-frame beta chains. Each CDR3 protein gets just one entry, which takes the most common genes and DNA from the rows behind it. Recorded for this sample are some 90,000 distinct CDR3 sequences; 25% to 40% of them occurred a single time. Clones ranked in the top ten supply 2% to 2.5% of the sample. Material: CD4+ T cells, either the whole sample or a sorted fraction (not recorded which). These receptors all come from a human donor in good health.

The chain combines TRBV20-1 with TRBJ1-2; no definite D call. CDR3 length: 14 amino acids. Looked up from germline, CDR1 is DFQATT and CDR2 is SNEGSKA (reference sequence). The germline V and J ends were trimmed by 1 base and 4 bases, with 13 bases remaining between them. DNA of the CDR3: TGCAGTGCTAGAGCTGTCCCGGAGGGCTATGGCTACACCTTC. It codes for CSARAVPEGYGYTF.

This clonotype was counted only a few times. The rearrangement links TRBV29-1 to TRBJ2-1, with a weak D call TRBD2 (5 bases). This CDR3 region has 12 residues. The germline V and J ends were trimmed by 8 bases and 12 bases, with 20 bases remaining between them. Germline V gene sequence: CDR1 SQVTM, CDR2 ANQGSEA. CDR3: CSSIRTPRGQFF. The CDR3 region has the DNA TGCAGCTCGATTAGGACTCCTCGGGGGCAGTTCTTC.

This clonotype showed up just a few times. J is TRBJ2-3 and V is TRBV4-1; D not resolved. Trimming stripped 2 bases from V and 4 bases from J, with 13 bases between. The CDR3 sequence is 15 residues long. Looked up from germline, CDR1 is MGHRA and CDR2 is YSYEKL. The CDR3 loop is CASSQLPITPDTQYF. CDR3 bases: TGCGCCAGCAGCCAACTTCCCATCACTCCAGATACGCAGTATTTT.

In DNA, the CDR3 is TGCGCCAGCAGCATGGGACTAGTGGGAAACAATGAGCAGTTCTTC. Protein: CASSMGLVGNNEQFF. The chain uses TRBV5-1 and TRBJ2-1; 8 bases are shared with TRBD2. The CDR3 length is 15 residues. J lost 5 bases, V lost 4 bases, and 8 bases had no gene match. The germline gives CDR1 SGHRS, CDR2 YFSETQ.

This clonotype was counted only a few times. This chain joins TRBV20-1 and TRBJ2-1, with 8 bases matching TRBD2. J was trimmed by 2 bases and V by 3 bases; bases with no gene match: 6. The CDR3 loop spans 15 amino acids. CDR1 and CDR2 (germline): DFQATT, SNEGSKA (reference sequence). The CDR3: CSARGLGLAYNEQFF. The CDR3 nucleotides read TGCAGTGCTAGGGGTTTGGGACTAGCCTACAATGAGCAGTTCTTC.

The CDR3, as DNA: TGTGCCAGTAGTATGACTGGCGGGAGTGAATACGAGCAGTACTTC. This sequence encodes CASSMTGGSEYEQYF. V is TRBV19 and J is TRBJ2-7, with 7 bases lining up with TRBD2. V shed 3 bases, J shed 4 bases, and the junction held 9 bases outside the gene matches. The CDR3 spans 15 residues. CDR1 and CDR2 from the germline V gene are LNHDA and SQIVND (reference sequence).

This chain connects TRBV4-1 to TRBJ2-3, with TRBD1 matching 9 bases. Trimming took 4 bases from V and 0 from J; bases not matched to a gene: 8. The CDR3 extends over 17 amino acids. Germline CDR1 and CDR2: MGHRA and YSYEKL. CDR3 residues: CASSRDREFISTDTQYF. In DNA form, the CDR3 reads TGCGCCAGCAGCCGGGACAGGGAATTTATCAGCACAGATACGCAGTATTTT.

This clonotype was picked up a small number of times. The genes are TRBV6-5 and TRBJ2-7, with 7 nucleotides matching TRBD1. V was clipped by 2 bases and J by 2 bases; unmatched bases: 6. Germline V CDR1 and CDR2: MNHEY, SVGAGI. This CDR3 has 15 amino acids. The CDR3 is CASSYTDRVTYEQYF. The CDR3 DNA sequence: TGTGCCAGCAGTTACACCGACAGGGTAACCTACGAGCAGTACTTC.

The chain is built from TRBV20-1 and TRBJ2-7; TRBD2 agrees at 10 bases. The CDR3 is 13 residues long. CDR1 DFQATT and CDR2 SNEGSKA come from the germline V gene (reference sequence). The CDR3 is CRVKREGSYEQYF. The CDR3 DNA follows: TGCAGGGTAAAGCGGGAGGGCTCCTACGAGCAGTACTTC.

This clonotype has a handful of counts. V gene TRBV5-1 combines with J gene TRBJ2-7; D gene uncertain. CDR1 and CDR2 (germline): SGHRS, YFSETQ. The CDR3 spans 12 residues. V lost 3 bases, J lost 3 bases, and 7 bases lay in between. CDR3 bases: TGCGCCAGCAGCTCGGATTACTACGAGCAGTACTTC. Translated, it gives CASSSDYYEQYF.

About this clonotype: The junction departs from germline at one end; a sequencing error may be responsible. The chain joins TRBV12-3 or TRBV12-4 to TRBJ1-2; D is undetermined. CDR3 length equals 12 residues. The CDR3 reads CVSSPVNYGYTF. The CDR3 nucleotides are TGTGTCAGCAGTCCGGTTAACTATGGCTACACCTTC.

There are a few counts of this clonotype. The V call is TRBV9, the J call TRBJ2-3; D perhaps matches TRBD2 (5 bases). V was cut by 1 base and J by 2 bases, with 11 bases left in between. This CDR3 is built from 15 residues. Germline V lookup: CDR1 SGDLS, CDR2 YYNGEE. The CDR3 reads CASSVKSAATDTQYF. The CDR3 nucleotides read TGTGCCAGCAGCGTAAAGTCAGCGGCCACAGATACGCAGTATTTT.

The chain joins TRBV5-1 to TRBJ2-2, with D possibly TRBD2 on 6 matching bases. CDR3 length equals 14 residues. Per germline, CDR1 SGHRS and CDR2 YFSETQ. With 2 bases removed from V and 6 bases from J, the gap between germline ends came to 11 bases. The CDR3 nucleotides are TGCGCCAGCAGCTTACTAGCAAACCCCGGGGAGCTGTTTTTT. The encoded protein is CASSLLANPGELFF.

This clonotype was picked up many times. The CDR3 bases are TGTGCCAGCAGCCCCGGACAGGGGTCCATGGACCAAGAGACCCAGTACTTC. Translating gives CASSPGQGSMDQETQYF. The chain joins TRBV7-9 to TRBJ2-5, with 9 nucleotides matching TRBD1. CDR3 length: 17 residues. J gave up 0 bases and V 5 bases, and 10 bases lay outside the gene matches. Per the germline V gene, CDR1 is SEHNR and CDR2 is FQNEAQ (reference sequence).

This clonotype has a handful of counts. CDR3 in DNA: TGTGCCAGCAGCTCAAGCGGGAGCTCGGTAGAGACCCAGTACTTC. It yields the protein CASSSSGSSVETQYF. The V call is TRBV7-9, the J call TRBJ2-5, with 8 nucleotides matching TRBD2. The CDR3 is 15 amino acids. V dropped 4 bases and J dropped 4; count of bases not matched to a gene: 8. Per germline, CDR1 SEHNR and CDR2 FQNEAQ (reference sequence).

The chain employs TRBV7-2 and TRBJ2-4; D perhaps matches TRBD2 (6 bases). V was cut by 5 bases and J by 8 bases, with 13 bases left in between. Germline V gives CDR1 SGHTA, CDR2 FQGNSA. This CDR3 has 13 residues. CDR3 coding DNA: TGTGCCAGCAGCCCGGGGCGGGGTGACATTCAGTACTTC. Translated, it gives CASSPGRGDIQYF.

The rearrangement links TRBV12-3 or TRBV12-4 to TRBJ1-1; D is possibly TRBD1 (6 bases). CDR3 size: 15 residues. V lost 6 bases, J lost 4 bases, and 18 bases lay in between. The CDR3: CASSARRGGSTEAFF. The CDR3 nucleotides are TGTGCCAGCAGCGCTCGCAGGGGAGGGAGCACTGAAGCTTTCTTT.

This clonotype was detected once. V is TRBV5-1 and J is TRBJ2-3, with D maybe TRBD2 (6 bases). V lost 4 bases, J lost 0 bases, and 15 bases lay in between. Germline V gives CDR1 SGHRS, CDR2 YFSETQ. The length of the CDR3 is 16 residues. The CDR3 region has the DNA TGCGCCAGCAGCCCGGGACTTCGACCTAGCACAGATACGCAGTATTTT. As protein: CASSPGLRPSTDTQYF.

CDR3 sequence: CASSSHSGTNQETQYF. The CDR3 nucleotides read TGTGCCAGCAGCTCACATAGCGGGACGAACCAAGAGACCCAGTACTTC. J is TRBJ2-5 and V is TRBV7-2; 8 nucleotides line up with TRBD2. The junction had 7 bases not matched to a gene; V was cut back by 4 bases and J by 0 bases. Germline CDR1 reads SGHTA; CDR2 reads FQGNSA. The CDR3 has 16 residues.

The chain combines TRBV7-9 with TRBJ2-5; D not certain. Germline-derived CDR1 and CDR2 are SEHNR and FQNEAQ (reference sequence). The CDR3 loop spans 13 amino acids. V lost 2 bases, J lost 1 base, and 5 bases lay in between. The CDR3 coding sequence is TGTGCCAGCAGCTTAATTGGCCAAGAGACCCAGTACTTC. Translating it yields CASSLIGQETQYF. The complete variable domain, with remaining parts taken from reference TRBV7-9 and TRBJ2-5, reads DTGVSQNPRHKITKRGQNVTFRCDPISEHNRLYWYRQTLGQGPEFLTYFQNEAQLEKSRLLSDRFSAERPKGSFSTLEIQRTEQGDSAMYLCASSLIGQETQYFGPGTRLLVL.

The rearrangement joins TRBV29-1 to TRBJ2-3; the D gene is possibly TRBD1 (5 bases). The CDR3 contains 13 residues. Trimming stripped 2 bases from V and 2 bases from J, with 8 bases between. CDR1 is SQVTM, CDR2 ANQGSEA, per germline. CDR3 nucleotides: TGCAGCGTTGAAACAGGATACACAGATACGCAGTATTTT. Translating gives CSVETGYTDTQYF.

The chain employs TRBV28 and TRBJ2-1; TRBD2 matches at 7 bases. Trimming at V came to 5 bases and at J to 4 bases, leaving 8 bases not matched to a gene. The CDR3 runs to 15 residues. CDR1 MDHEN and CDR2 SYDVKM come from the germline V gene. The CDR3 region has the DNA TGTGCCAGCAGTCCGCGGACTAGGCGATACAATGAGCAGTTCTTC. It yields the protein CASSPRTRRYNEQFF.

V is TRBV5-1 and J is TRBJ2-1, with 11 bases lining up with TRBD1. Germline assignment: CDR1 SGHRS and CDR2 YFSETQ. V was pared by 0 bases and J by 0 bases, with 11 bases of the junction left unmatched. The CDR3 covers 20 residues. The CDR3 region has the DNA TGCGCCAGCAGCTTGGCCGGGACAGGGGGGATTCTACGCTCCTACAATGAGCAGTTCTTC. This translates into CASSLAGTGGILRSYNEQFF. The variable domain in full, completed from reference TRBV5-1 and TRBJ2-1, reads KAGVTQTPRYLIKTRGQQVTLSCSPISGHRSVSWYQQTPGQGLQFLFEYFSETQRNKGNFPGRFSGRQFSNSRSEMNVSTLELGDSALYLCASSLAGTGGILRSYNEQFFGPGTRLTVL.